This TCR beta chain originates from a study of blood T cell repertoires in COVID-19. Study summary: Collection of acute and convalescent COVID-19 samples took place in the United States, Italy and Spain. In each case, the material was cDNA or gDNA derived from T cells, B-cell-depleted T cells, or PBMCs.

The CDR3 has 18 amino acids. V lost 0 bases and J lost 0; bases outside the gene matches: 2. Germline V gene lookup returns CDR1 LGHNT and CDR2 FRNRAP. The table came from immunoSEQ multiplex PCR; TCRdb's copy has only in-frame clones and leaves some out. The sample includes under 200,000 clones, around 87% of them seen just once. The sequence was obtained from a woman aged 40 to 50 in a cohort exposed to, infected with or recovered from COVID-19 (not recorded which). Material for sequencing was PBMCs or T cells enriched from blood (not recorded which). This sequence joins TRBV12-5 and TRBJ2-1, with 13 bases matching TRBD2. As DNA, the CDR3 is TGTGCTAGTGGTTTGGTAAGGACTAGCGGGGGCTCCTACAATGAGCAGTTCTTC. This sequence encodes CASGLVRTSGGSYNEQFF.